A single sample gave rise to the 20 T cell receptor delta chains below, sequenced in a study of γδ T cells in repeated Plasmodium falciparum infection. Flow sorting of PBMC yielded separate Vgamma9/Vdelta2+ and Vdelta2-negative gammadelta T cell populations for bulk repertoire analysis. TCRdb reanalysed the multiplex PCR reads with CATT. The profile shows under 65,000 delta-chain clones, 1.7% of them singletons. The source material was gamma-delta T cells from blood. The receptor source for this set is a pool of human donors (malaria-infected and uninfected, not separated).

This clone showed up just a few times. It is likely a read error: a sequence one base away is far more abundant. This sample includes further DNA sequences coding for the same CDR3. The chain joins TRDV1 to TRDJ1; maybe TRDD3 (5 bases). Germline lookup yields CDR1 TSWWSYY and CDR2 QGS. The CDR3 totals 13 residues. The CDR3 DNA is TGCGCTCTTGGGGAAGCCTACACCGATAAACTCATCTTT. Translating gives CALGEAYTDKLIF.

About this clone: For this DNA, TCRdb reports the protein of a much larger clone, which diverges at residue 10, most likely from a read error; the protein presented here is translated directly from the DNA. V is TRDV1 and J is TRDJ1; the D gene is possibly TRDD3 (6 bases). Trimming removed 8 bases from V and 2 bases from J, with 39 bases in between. CDR3 size: 22 residues. Germline CDR1 TSWWSYY, CDR2 QGS. The CDR3 here is CALNNLREAPWSGDGGTDKLIF. CDR3 DNA sequence: TGTGCTCTTAACAATTTAAGGGAGGCCCCCTGGAGCGGGGATGGAGGGACCGATAAACTCATCTTT.

Note on this clone: This probably arose from a read error, given a far larger clone one base away. The same CDR3 is also encoded by other DNA sequences in this sample. The rearrangement joins TRDV2 to TRDJ1; 9 bases are a match to TRDD3. The J gene is absent in TCRdb and was assigned here via DNA matching to germline. The CDR3 spans 21 residues. Losses at the gene ends were 1 base for V and 0 bases for J; bases not matched to a gene: 20. Germline CDR1 reads GEAIGNYY; CDR2 reads EKD. CDR3 nucleotides: TGTGCCTGTGACACATCGATACTGGGGGACTTAATCCCACGGTACACCGATAAACTCATCTTT. This encodes CACDTSILGDLIPRYTDKLIF.

This clone was seen repeatedly, ten times or more. The TCRdb protein, from a much larger clone, departs from this DNA's translation at residue 10, likely by read error; the protein shown derives from the DNA. Other DNA sequences of this sample code for an identical CDR3. The chain couples TRDV2 to TRDJ1; 11 bases line up with TRDD3. J gave up 2 bases and V 6 bases, and 28 bases lay outside the gene matches. The germline V gene has CDR1 GEAIGNYY and CDR2 EKD. The CDR3 extends over 22 amino acids. This CDR3 reads CACWHPTSSGSTGGYFTDKLIF. CDR3 DNA: TGTGCCTGTTGGCATCCTACGTCTTCTGGGTCTACTGGGGGATATTTTACCGATAAACTCATCTTT.

This clone was detected ten times or more. The chain carries TRDV1 and TRDJ1; no definite D call. CDR3 length: 16 residues. V lost 2 bases to trimming and J lost 2 bases, with 15 bases between them. CDR1 is TSWWSYY and CDR2 is QGS in the germline V gene. The CDR3 reads CALGEGSTSETDKLIF. Written as DNA, the CDR3 is TGTGCTCTTGGGGAAGGATCTACGAGTGAGACCGATAAACTCATCTTT.

This clone has more than one count but fewer than ten. Given a far larger clone just one base away, this is likely a sequencing read error. The same CDR3 can be traced to other DNA sequences in this sample. V usage is TRDV1 and J usage is TRDJ1; 8 nucleotides agree with TRDD3. Germline V gene sequence: CDR1 TSWWSYY, CDR2 QGS. The J segment lost 0 bases and the V segment lost 5 bases, leaving 23 bases of the junction unmatched. The CDR3 runs 21 residues. CDR3 region: CALGSRLKGQLLGAYTDKLIF. The CDR3, as DNA: TGTGCTCTTGGGTCGCGGTTAAAGGGACAACTACTGGGGGCGTACACCGATAAACTCATCTTT.

In the case of this clone: It is likely a read error: a sequence one base away is far more abundant. This sample also contains other DNA sequences that code for the same CDR3. This chain connects TRDV1 to TRDJ1; 8 nucleotides agree with TRDD3. TCRdb leaves out the J gene; it was filled in here by matching the DNA to germline. Germline V gene sequence: CDR1 TSWWSYY, CDR2 QGS. This CDR3 has 21 amino acids. The CDR3 region is CALGDGYRQGYGFYLTDKLIF. The CDR3 DNA follows: TGTGCTCTTGGGGATGGTTATAGACAGGGATACGGTTTTTATTTGACCGACAAACTCATCTTT.

Regarding this clone: Only one base separates this from a far larger clonotype, so it likely reflects a read error. This sample includes further DNA sequences coding for the same CDR3. The rearrangement joins TRDV1 to TRDJ1, with D possibly matching TRDD2 (6 bases). No J gene was available from TCRdb, and it was assigned here by a germline match of the DNA. The germline V gene encodes CDR1 TSWWSYY and CDR2 QGS. The CDR3 has 21 amino acids. V gave up 4 bases and J gave up 0 bases, with 30 bases separating them. The CDR3 DNA reads TGTGCTCTTGGGGGCGGTCCTACGGGGCGGTGTCCGCCTAACTACACCGATAAACTCATCTTT. Amino acids: CALGGGPTGRCPPNYTDKLIF.

This clone was observed a handful of times. A far larger clone is a single base away, which makes a read error likely. In the same sample, other DNA sequences code for this CDR3. The rearrangement uses TRDV1 and TRDJ1; D unclear. Since TCRdb gives no J gene, matching the DNA to germline was used here to assign it. This CDR3 contains 16 residues. Germline loops: CDR1 TSWWSYY, CDR2 QGS. The CDR3: CALRKFFVSYTDKLIF. In DNA form, the CDR3 reads TGTGCTCTTAGAAAGTTCTTCGTCTCGTACACTGATAAACTCATCTTT.

Concerning this clone: TCRdb attributes to this sequence the protein of a much larger clone, which differs from the DNA translation at residue 15; a read error is likely, and the protein displayed is translated from the DNA. The rearrangement links TRDV1 to TRDJ1; D may correspond to TRDD1 or TRDD3 (6 bases each). The J gene, absent from TCRdb, was called here by matching the DNA to germline. The CDR3 is 21 amino acids. Trimming took off 5 bases at V and 0 bases at J, with 31 bases between the two ends. Looked up from germline, CDR1 is TSWWSYY and CDR2 is QGS. CDR3: CALGSPPGKYGSGANTDKLIF. DNA of the CDR3: TGTGCTCTTGGGTCCCCTCCAGGGAAATACGGTTCTGGGGCCAACACCGATAAACTCATCTTT.

Within the sample, this clone is medium-sized. Within the sample, other DNA sequences also encode this same CDR3. The chain links TRDV2 to TRDJ1; 7 bases align to TRDD3. Unmatched junction bases numbered 18, after V lost 0 bases and J lost 0 bases. The germline CDR1 and CDR2 sequences are GEAIGNYY and EKD. This CDR3 region has 20 residues. The chain's CDR3 is CACDTMSLPLGASYTDKLIF. The CDR3 DNA reads as TGTGCCTGTGACACCATGAGCCTCCCCCTGGGGGCCTCGTACACCGATAAACTCATCTTT.

The table lists this clone with many counts. TCRdb attributes to this sequence the protein of a much larger clone, which differs from the DNA translation at residue 16; a read error is likely, and the protein displayed is translated from the DNA. The rearrangement joins TRDV2 to TRDJ1, with a tentative D call TRDD3 (5 bases). The CDR3 loop spans 17 amino acids. Germline V CDR1 and CDR2: GEAIGNYY, EKD. CDR3 protein: CACDDLPWGRNTDKLTF. In nucleotides, the CDR3 is TGTGCCTGTGACGACCTGCCTTGGGGACGGAACACCGATAAACTCACCTTT.

This clone was seen a handful of times. Translating this DNA gives a protein that differs at residue 12 from the TCRdb one, which belongs to a much larger clone; a read error is likely, and the protein shown is this translation. This chain uses TRDV1 with TRDJ1; D is possibly TRDD2 or TRDD3 (5 bases each). Between the trimmed V and J ends, which lost 1 base and 0 bases, there was a span of 27 bases. In germline, CDR1 is TSWWSYY, CDR2 QGS. The CDR3 extends over 21 amino acids. The CDR3 protein is CALGEPVLTPPRGPYTDKLIF. CDR3 nucleotides: TGTGCTCTTGGGGAACCGGTCCTAACACCCCCCCGGGGACCTTACACCGATAAACTCATCTTT.

This clone was found many times. A read error is likely here: a far larger clone is one base away. The identical CDR3 is also encoded by other nucleotide sequences in the sample. This sequence joins TRDV2 and TRDJ1, with 7 bases lining up with TRDD3. The CDR3 sequence is 18 residues long. Germline V gene lookup returns CDR1 GEAIGNYY and CDR2 EKD. DNA of the CDR3: TGTGCCTGCGACACCGCTGTACTGGGGAGAAAATACACCGATAAACTCATCTTT. This gives the protein CACDTAVLGRKYTDKLIF.

Only a few counts were recorded for this clone. TCRdb's listed protein matches a much larger clone and diverges from this DNA's translation at residue 24, likely through a read error; the protein shown comes from the DNA. The chain carries TRDV1 and TRDJ1; perhaps D is TRDD2 or TRDD3 (7 bases each). This CDR3 region has 25 residues. Germline V lookup: CDR1 TSWWSYY, CDR2 QGS. The chain's CDR3 is CALGEPFLTLYPYWGYWRYTDKLTF. The CDR3 DNA reads as TGTGCTCTTGGGGAACCCTTCCTTACCTTATACCCATACTGGGGATATTGGAGGTACACCGATAAACTCACCTTT.

This clone was detected a few times. Since a far larger clone is one base different, this is likely a read error. Other DNA sequences in this specimen translate into the identical CDR3. The V gene is listed as TRDV1; no J gene was called; the table's D call, TRDD3, was not checked against the DNA. The CDR3 consists of 21 residues. Looked up from germline, CDR1 is TSWWSYY and CDR2 is QGS. CDR3 bases: TGTGCTCTTGGGGAGGTTAGGGGTAAACTGGGGGATACGCCGGGGACCGATAAACTCATTTTT. Translated: CALGEVRGKLGDTPGTDKLIF.

This clone was seen ten or more times. The protein TCRdb gives is from a much larger clone and does not agree with this DNA's translation at residue 6, likely a read error; the protein shown here comes from the DNA. The chain recombines TRDV3 with TRDJ1; the D gene is possibly TRDD3 (6 bases). V was pared by 3 bases and J by 0 bases, with 32 bases between. Germline lookup yields CDR1 TVYSNPD and CDR2 GDNSRS (reference sequence). The CDR3 contains 20 residues. The CDR3 sequence: CAFTASLYNGDERYTDKLIF. The DNA of the CDR3 is TGTGCCTTCACGGCCTCCCTATATAATGGGGATGAGCGGTACACCGATAAACTCATCTTT.

Regarding this clone: The amino acid sequence in TCRdb belongs to a much larger clone and departs from this DNA's translation at residue 18, likely a sequencing read error; the sequence shown is translated from the DNA. J is TRDJ1 and V is TRDV1; TRDD3 matches 10 bases. Germline CDR1 TSWWSYY, CDR2 QGS. The V and J ends lost 2 bases and 12 bases, in that order; junction bases with no gene match: 27. CDR3 length equals 20 residues. CDR3 DNA: TGTGCTCTTGGGGAAAATTCCTGCGGCCTTCTCCTGTGGGGGATACAGAAATTCATCTTT. Translation: CALGENSCGLLLWGIQKFIF.

This clone was detected many times. The protein recorded in TCRdb matches a much larger clone and deviates from this DNA's translation at residue 7, suggesting a read error; the protein here is obtained by translating the DNA. The V call is TRDV3, the J call TRDJ1; perhaps TRDD3 as D (6 bases). Germline-derived CDR1 and CDR2 are TVYSNPD and GDNSRS (reference sequence). Trimming removed 2 bases from V and 2 bases from J, with 39 bases in between. CDR3 length: 22 residues. CDR3 in DNA: TGTGCCTTTCGTGAAGGGTGCTTCTCCCCTTTCTGGGGTCCAGGGAGAACCGATAAACTCATCTTT. It translates to CAFREGCFSPFWGPGRTDKLIF.

This clone was observed a few times. The protein that TCRdb holds for this DNA derives from a much larger clone and differs from the translated DNA at residue 3, which likely indicates a read error; the protein shown here is translated from the DNA. The rearrangement links TRDV1 to TRDJ2; a weak D match, TRDD3 (6 bases). The J gene was not available in TCRdb and was assigned here by matching the DNA to germline segments. The CDR3 contains 23 residues. Germline values: CDR1 TSWWSYY, CDR2 QGS. The CDR3, as DNA: TGTGCTCCTGGGGAATCCACCCTGCTTTACTTCGTACGGGGGGTACTTTACCCAGCACAACTCTTCTTT. Translated, it gives CAPGESTLLYFVRGVLYPAQLFF.